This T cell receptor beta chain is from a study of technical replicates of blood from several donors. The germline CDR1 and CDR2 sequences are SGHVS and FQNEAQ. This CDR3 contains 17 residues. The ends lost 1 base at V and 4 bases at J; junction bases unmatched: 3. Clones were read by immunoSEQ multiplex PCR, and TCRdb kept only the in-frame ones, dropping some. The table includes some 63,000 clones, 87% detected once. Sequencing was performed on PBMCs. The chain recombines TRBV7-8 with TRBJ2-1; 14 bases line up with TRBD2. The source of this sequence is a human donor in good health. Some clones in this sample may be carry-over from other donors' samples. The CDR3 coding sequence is TGTGCCAGCAGCTTAGGACTAGCGGGGGGGCGGTACAATGAGCAGTTCTTC. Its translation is CASSLGLAGGRYNEQFF.